This T cell receptor beta chain was found in a study of response to subunit inactivated influenza vaccine. One entry per CDR3 protein results from TCRdb running MiXCR on the RT-PCR reads. Found here are about 520,000 distinct CDR3 sequences, 9.5% to 13% of them singletons; the top ten hold around 12%. Ends included, the CDR3 has 20 residues. Germline V lookup: CDR1 DFQATT, CDR2 SNEGSKA (reference sequence). On this clonotype: Its target is not known. No DNA is shown, since the ends of the CDR3 on it are uncertain; the CDR3 is the one TCRdb lists.

Study results and caveats: After each seasonal influenza vaccination, few new T cells are recruited, the authors suggested.

The chain carries TRBV20-1 and TRBJ2-7. The clonotype originates from a man in his fifties who received an inactivated influenza vaccine. Here the sequenced sample was PBMCs from blood, taken roughly 45 days after vaccination. The CDR3: CCARDGRSYEQYFGSYEQYF.